The T cell receptor (beta chain) under discussion was sequenced for a study of blood T cell repertoires in COVID-19. At the level of the study: The origin of the acute and convalescent COVID-19 samples was the United States, Italy and Spain. The cDNA or gDNA used as material had been derived from T cells, B-cell-depleted T cells, or PBMCs.

The CDR3 length is 13 residues. V was trimmed by 4 bases and J by 1 base, leaving 7 bases between them. Authors' data handling: Using reference gene primer amplification, nucleated cell counts were estimated. Profiling relied on immunoSEQ multiplex PCR, and the TCRdb table lists in-frame clones only, not all of them. That table gives V, J and clone size, and the DNA gave D and trimming. The table has 300,000 or so clones, about 86% seen once. Points on this clone: This sample also contains other DNA sequences that code for the same CDR3.

The sequencing input was peripheral blood. The chain uses TRBV12-3 or TRBV12-4 and TRBJ1-1; D is unclear. The TCR originated in a woman aged 45-59 years with acute or convalescent COVID-19. CDR3 residues: CASSSGANTEAFF. The CDR3 nucleotides are TGTGCCAGCAGTTCGGGTGCGAACACTGAAGCTTTCTTT.